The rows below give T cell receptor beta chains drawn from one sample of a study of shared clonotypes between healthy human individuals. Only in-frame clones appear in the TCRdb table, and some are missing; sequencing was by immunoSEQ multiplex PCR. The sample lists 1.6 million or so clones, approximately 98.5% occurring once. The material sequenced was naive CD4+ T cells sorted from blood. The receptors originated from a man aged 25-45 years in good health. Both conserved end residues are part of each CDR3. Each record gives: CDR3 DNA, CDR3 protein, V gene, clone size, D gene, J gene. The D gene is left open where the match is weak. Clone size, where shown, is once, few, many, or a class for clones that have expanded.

CDR3nt: TGTGCCAGCAGCTCTAGCGTACAGGGGATCTACGAGCAGTACTTC; CDR3aa: CASSSSVQGIYEQYF; v_gene: TRBV7-6; abundance: NA; d_gene: NA; j_gene: TRBJ2-7
CDR3nt: TGCGCCAGCAGCCCTGACAGGGGAGCTGGAAACACCATATATTTT; CDR3aa: CASSPDRGAGNTIYF; v_gene: TRBV4-3; abundance: NA; d_gene: TRBD1; j_gene: TRBJ1-3
CDR3nt: TGTGCCAGCAGCTTATCGCTTAATAGCGGGGTAGACAATGAGCAGTTCTTC; CDR3aa: CASSLSLNSGVDNEQFF; v_gene: TRBV11-3; abundance: NA; d_gene: TRBD2; j_gene: TRBJ2-1
CDR3nt: TGTGCCAGCAGCTTAGGGGAGACAATTCAAGAGACCCAGTACTTC; CDR3aa: CASSLGETIQETQYF; v_gene: TRBV7-2; abundance: NA; d_gene: NA; j_gene: TRBJ2-5
CDR3nt: TGTGCCAGCAGTACGGGTTCAGGGACTCAGCCCCAGCATTTT; CDR3aa: CASSTGSGTQPQHF; v_gene: TRBV27; abundance: few; d_gene: NA; j_gene: TRBJ1-5
CDR3nt: TGTGCCAGTAGTCAACCCGCAGGGGGCAGCTATGGCTACACCTTC; CDR3aa: CASSQPAGGSYGYTF; v_gene: TRBV19; abundance: NA; d_gene: TRBD1; j_gene: TRBJ1-2
CDR3nt: TGTGCCAGCAGCTCCCCGCGGGAGAGCGACGAGCAGTACTTC; CDR3aa: CASSSPRESDEQYF; v_gene: TRBV7-8; abundance: NA; d_gene: TRBD2; j_gene: TRBJ2-7
CDR3nt: TGTGCTAGCAGTCTCGGGACAGGGGGCGGTGAGCAGTTCTTC; CDR3aa: CASSLGTGGGEQFF; v_gene: TRBV7-7; abundance: NA; d_gene: TRBD1; j_gene: TRBJ2-1
CDR3nt: TGTGCCAGCTCACGAGACAAAGGGAATAAGGGTACGCAGTATTTT; CDR3aa: CASSRDKGNKGTQYF; v_gene: TRBV18; abundance: NA; d_gene: NA; j_gene: TRBJ2-3
CDR3nt: TGTGCCAGCAGGACAGGTTACGAGCAGTACTTC; CDR3aa: CASRTGYEQYF; v_gene: TRBV28; abundance: NA; d_gene: NA; j_gene: TRBJ2-7
CDR3nt: TGTGCCAGCTCACCCGCAGGGACAGGGAGGTCAGATACGCAGTATTTT; CDR3aa: CASSPAGTGRSDTQYF; v_gene: TRBV18; abundance: NA; d_gene: TRBD1; j_gene: TRBJ2-3
CDR3nt: TGCGCCAGCACGGGACTAGCGGGAGCCTACAATGAGCAGTTCTTC; CDR3aa: CASTGLAGAYNEQFF; v_gene: TRBV10-2; abundance: NA; d_gene: TRBD2; j_gene: TRBJ2-1
CDR3nt: TGTGCCAGCAGCTTTTTACAGGCGGGGGTCGATGAGCAGTTCTTC; CDR3aa: CASSFLQAGVDEQFF; v_gene: TRBV5-6; abundance: NA; d_gene: TRBD2; j_gene: TRBJ2-1
CDR3nt: TGTGCCAGCAGTTCCTTCAACAGGGGAGCAACCTACGAGCAGTACTTC; CDR3aa: CASSSFNRGATYEQYF; v_gene: TRBV6-5; abundance: NA; d_gene: TRBD1; j_gene: TRBJ2-7
CDR3nt: TGTGCCAGCAGCTCACCCTCTAGCGGGGTTAGCACAGATACGCAGTATTTT; CDR3aa: CASSSPSSGVSTDTQYF; v_gene: TRBV7-9; abundance: NA; d_gene: TRBD2; j_gene: TRBJ2-3
CDR3nt: TGTGCCAGCAGCCTACAACGAGGCAGCACCGGGGAGCTGTTTTTT; CDR3aa: CASSLQRGSTGELFF; v_gene: TRBV7-7; abundance: NA; d_gene: NA; j_gene: TRBJ2-2
CDR3nt: TGTGCCAGCTCCCTTATGGGAGAACCTACCGGGGAGCTGTTTTTT; CDR3aa: CASSLMGEPTGELFF; v_gene: TRBV18; abundance: NA; d_gene: NA; j_gene: TRBJ2-2
CDR3nt: TGTGCCAGCAGCACGGGAGGAGGTGCAGATACGCAGTATTTT; CDR3aa: CASSTGGGADTQYF; v_gene: TRBV7-9; abundance: NA; d_gene: TRBD2; j_gene: TRBJ2-3
CDR3nt: TGTGCCTGGAGTGTATGTTCAGTCACCATATATTTT; CDR3aa: CAWSVCSVTIYF; v_gene: TRBV30; abundance: NA; d_gene: NA; j_gene: TRBJ1-3
CDR3nt: TGCGCCAGCAGGAGGAGTCTAGCGCGCAGCAGTTACCAAGAGACCCAGTACTTC; CDR3aa: CASRRSLARSSYQETQYF; v_gene: TRBV5-1; abundance: NA; d_gene: NA; j_gene: TRBJ2-5
CDR3nt: TGTGCCATCAGTGCTCTAGACACCGGGGAGCTGTTTTTT; CDR3aa: CAISALDTGELFF; v_gene: TRBV10-3; abundance: NA; d_gene: NA; j_gene: TRBJ2-2
CDR3nt: TGCGCCAGCAGTGACGGTGGGGGCCTCTCCTACGAGCAGTACTTC; CDR3aa: CASSDGGGLSYEQYF; v_gene: TRBV10-1; abundance: NA; d_gene: NA; j_gene: TRBJ2-7